This T cell receptor beta chain was recorded in a study of human T cells and chemical hapten exposure. Across the study: The patch tests put 0.01% DPC on the skin of the upper back and were read 6 days later.

This sample's time point: patch test 1, 2 weeks after DPC sensitization. Documented treatment: therapeutic diphenylcyclopropenone sensitization with weekly scalp DPC. Researchers extracted total RNA from unfractionated whole blood. Blood collection happened ahead of applying each patch test. Participating donors were patients with alopecia, aged 18 to 70 years, considered appropriate candidates for DPC. This clonotype has only a few counts. Within the library, unique molecular identifiers were attached to each individual cDNA molecule. MiXCR, applied by TCRdb to the RACE reads, yields one record per CDR3 protein. The sample has approximately 52,000 distinct CDR3 sequences, approximately 11% seen once. With 5 bases clipped from V and 5 bases from J, the junction kept 6 bases outside the gene matches. There are 15 residues in the CDR3. Germline CDR1 and CDR2: MDHEN and SYDVKM.

The sample here was whole blood, taken in connection with sensitization to the hapten diphenylcyclopropenone (DPC). The chain couples TRBV28 to TRBJ1-2; 12 bases fit TRBD1. The clonotype was recovered from a woman aged 40 to 49 with alopecia areata. Some clones in this sample may be carry-over from other donors' samples. CDR3 DNA sequence: TGTGCCAGCAGTATACCGGGACAGGGGGCATATGGCTACACCTTC. As protein: CASSIPGQGAYGYTF.